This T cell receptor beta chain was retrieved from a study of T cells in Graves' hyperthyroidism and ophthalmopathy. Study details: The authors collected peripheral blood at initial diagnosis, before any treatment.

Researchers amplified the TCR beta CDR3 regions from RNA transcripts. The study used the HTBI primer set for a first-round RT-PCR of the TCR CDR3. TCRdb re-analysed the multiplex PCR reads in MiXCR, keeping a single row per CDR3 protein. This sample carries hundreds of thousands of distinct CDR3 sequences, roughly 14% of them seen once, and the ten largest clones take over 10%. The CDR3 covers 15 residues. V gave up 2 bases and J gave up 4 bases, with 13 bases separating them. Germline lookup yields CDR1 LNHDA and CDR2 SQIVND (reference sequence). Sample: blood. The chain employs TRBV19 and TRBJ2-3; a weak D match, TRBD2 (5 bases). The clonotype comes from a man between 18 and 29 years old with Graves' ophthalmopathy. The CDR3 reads CASSIPGFRSDTQYF. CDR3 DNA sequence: TGTGCCAGTAGTATACCGGGATTTCGTTCAGATACGCAGTATTTT.